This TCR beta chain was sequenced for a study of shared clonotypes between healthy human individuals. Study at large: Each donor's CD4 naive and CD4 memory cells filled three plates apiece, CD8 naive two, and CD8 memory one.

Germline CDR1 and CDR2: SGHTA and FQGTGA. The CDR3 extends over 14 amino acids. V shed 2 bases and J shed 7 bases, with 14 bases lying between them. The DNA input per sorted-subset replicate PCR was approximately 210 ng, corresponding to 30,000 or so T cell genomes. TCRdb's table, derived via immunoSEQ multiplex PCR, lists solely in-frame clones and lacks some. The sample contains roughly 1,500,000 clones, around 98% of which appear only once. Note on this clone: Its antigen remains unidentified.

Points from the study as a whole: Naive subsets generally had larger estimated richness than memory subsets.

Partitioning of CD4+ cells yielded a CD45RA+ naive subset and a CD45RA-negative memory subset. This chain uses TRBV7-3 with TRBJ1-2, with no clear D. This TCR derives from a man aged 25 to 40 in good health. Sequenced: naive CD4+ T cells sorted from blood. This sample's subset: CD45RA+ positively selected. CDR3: CASSLEPTVFGYTF. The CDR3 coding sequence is TGTGCCAGCAGCTTAGAGCCGACTGTCTTTGGCTACACCTTC. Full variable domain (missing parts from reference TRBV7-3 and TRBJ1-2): GAGVSQTPSNKVTEKGKYVELRCDPISGHTALYWYRQSLGQGPEFLIYFQGTGAADDSGLPNDRFFAVRPEGSVSTLKIQRTERGDSAVYLCASSLEPTVFGYTFGSGTRLTVV.